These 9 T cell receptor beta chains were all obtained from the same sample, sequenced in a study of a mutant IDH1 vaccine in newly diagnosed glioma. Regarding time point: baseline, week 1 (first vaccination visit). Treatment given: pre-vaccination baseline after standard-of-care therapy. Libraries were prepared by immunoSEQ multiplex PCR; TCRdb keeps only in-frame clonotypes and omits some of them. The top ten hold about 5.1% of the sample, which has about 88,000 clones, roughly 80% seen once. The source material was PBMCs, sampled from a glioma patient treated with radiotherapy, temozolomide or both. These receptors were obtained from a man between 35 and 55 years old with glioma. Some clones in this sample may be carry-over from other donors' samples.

Here the CDR3 DNA reads TGTGCCTGGACTTCCCTTAGCACAGATACGCAGTATTTT. Its translation is CAWTSLSTDTQYF. The chain links TRBV30 to TRBJ2-3; D remains ambiguous. V shed 4 bases and J shed 0 bases, with 8 bases lying between them. CDR3 length: 13 residues. Per germline, CDR1 GTSNPN and CDR2 SVGIG (reference sequence).

CDR3 residues: CASSEEGRGTEAFF. Written as DNA, the CDR3 is TGTGCCAGCAGTGAAGAGGGAAGGGGCACTGAAGCTTTCTTT. The genes are TRBV2 and TRBJ1-1; D is perhaps TRBD1 (5 bases). From germline, CDR1 is SNHLY and CDR2 FYNNEI. The CDR3 extends over 14 amino acids. Deletions cut 1 base from V and 4 bases from J, with 10 bases between.

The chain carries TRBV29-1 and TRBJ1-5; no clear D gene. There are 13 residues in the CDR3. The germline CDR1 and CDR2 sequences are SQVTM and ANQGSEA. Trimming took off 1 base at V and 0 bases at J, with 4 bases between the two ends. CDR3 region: CSVEVNSNQPQHF. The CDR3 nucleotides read TGCAGCGTTGAAGTTAATAGCAATCAGCCCCAGCATTTT.

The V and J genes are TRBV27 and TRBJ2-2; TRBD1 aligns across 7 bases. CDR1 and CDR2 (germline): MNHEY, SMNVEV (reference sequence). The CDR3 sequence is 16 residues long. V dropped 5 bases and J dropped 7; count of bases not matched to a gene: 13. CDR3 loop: CASSPSPDREIGELFF. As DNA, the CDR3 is TGTGCCAGCAGTCCCTCCCCCGACAGGGAGATCGGGGAGCTGTTTTTT.

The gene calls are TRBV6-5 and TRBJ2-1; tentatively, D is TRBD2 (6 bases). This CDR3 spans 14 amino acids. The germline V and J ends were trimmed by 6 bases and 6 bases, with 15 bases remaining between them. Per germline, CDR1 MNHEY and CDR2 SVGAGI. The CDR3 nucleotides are TGTGCCAGCAGCTCCGGGACTGAAACCAATGAGCAGTTCTTC. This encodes CASSSGTETNEQFF.

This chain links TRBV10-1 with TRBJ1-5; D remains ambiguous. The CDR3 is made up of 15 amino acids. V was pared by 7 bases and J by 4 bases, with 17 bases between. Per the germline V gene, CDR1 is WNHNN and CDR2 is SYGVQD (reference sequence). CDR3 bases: TGCGCCAGCACCCTACCCGTCAGGTGGAATCAGCCCCAGCATTTT. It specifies CASTLPVRWNQPQHF.

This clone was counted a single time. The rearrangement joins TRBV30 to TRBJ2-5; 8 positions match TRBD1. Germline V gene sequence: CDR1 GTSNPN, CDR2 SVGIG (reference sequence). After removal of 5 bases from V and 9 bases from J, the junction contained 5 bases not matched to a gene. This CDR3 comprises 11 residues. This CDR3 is CAWGQGEAQYF. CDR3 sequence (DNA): TGTGCCTGGGGACAGGGCGAGGCCCAGTACTTC.

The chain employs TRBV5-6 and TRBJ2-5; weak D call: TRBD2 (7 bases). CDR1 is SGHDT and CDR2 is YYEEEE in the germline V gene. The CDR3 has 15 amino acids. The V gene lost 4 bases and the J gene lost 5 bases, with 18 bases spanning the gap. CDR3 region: CASSLRTGGVETQYF. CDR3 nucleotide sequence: TGTGCCAGCAGCCTAAGGACGGGGGGCGTCGAGACCCAGTACTTC.

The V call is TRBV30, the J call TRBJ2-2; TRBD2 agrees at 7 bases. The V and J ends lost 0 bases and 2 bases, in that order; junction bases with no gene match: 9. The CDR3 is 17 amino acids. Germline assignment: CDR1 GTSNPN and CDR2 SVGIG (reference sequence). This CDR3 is CAWSVRASGDNTGELFF. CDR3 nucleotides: TGTGCCTGGAGTGTACGGGCGAGCGGGGATAACACCGGGGAGCTGTTTTTT.